Listed here are 10 T cell receptor beta chains from one sample, sequenced in a study of T cell responses to AZD1222 COVID-19 vaccine (dated by TCRdb to the early 2020s). Explained via the paper, the time point label denotes: baseline before first vaccination. The treatment or condition label on this specimen signifies: meningococcal conjugate vaccine given as trial control. Library construction relied on the immunoSEQ multiplex PCR assay. TCRdb provides this immuneACCESS table in a form limited to in-frame rearrangements. Some clones are lacking; in checked studies, under half of them reflect an unresolved V gene, and why the rest are absent is not known. In this sample the table shows under 80,000 clones, roughly 78% of which occur a single time. Around 25% of the sample lies in the top ten. Here the sequenced sample was peripheral blood, taken on day 0 of MenACWY control vaccination. The receptors come from an adult in good health.

The CDR3 spells CASSLKSNQPQHF. The CDR3 nucleotides read TGTGCCAGTAGTCTGAAGAGCAATCAGCCCCAGCATTTT. The V call is TRBV19, the J call TRBJ1-5; no clear D gene. CDR3 length: 13 residues. The germline gives CDR1 LNHDA, CDR2 SQIVND (reference sequence). Trimming shortened V by 5 bases and J by 1 base, and 6 bases separated the two germline ends.

V is TRBV28 and J is TRBJ2-3; D uncertain. The CDR3 has 12 residues. Germline CDR1 MDHEN, CDR2 SYDVKM. The V and J ends lost 2 bases and 4 bases respectively, with 4 bases between them. The CDR3 region has the DNA TGTGCCAGCAGTTTAAGGGCAGATACGCAGTATTTT. Protein: CASSLRADTQYF.

This chain connects TRBV3-1 (or the pseudogene TRBV3-2) to TRBJ1-1; D gene uncertain. Germline values: CDR1 LGHDT, CDR2 YNNKEL (reference sequence). The CDR3 consists of 15 residues. V lost 4 bases to trimming and J lost 6 bases, with 18 bases between them. Here the CDR3 reads CASSRIRLGRAEAFF. The CDR3 DNA is TGTGCCAGCAGCCGAATACGGCTGGGGAGGGCTGAAGCTTTCTTT.

This rearrangement joins TRBV5-1 to TRBJ2-2; a weak D match, TRBD1 (5 bases). Germline assignment: CDR1 SGHRS and CDR2 YFSETQ. Trimming took 2 bases from V and 0 from J, leaving 14 bases between them. The CDR3 loop spans 17 amino acids. CDR3 protein: CASSFTGGRANTGELFF. CDR3 DNA: TGCGCCAGCAGCTTTACAGGTGGTAGAGCGAACACCGGGGAGCTGTTTTTT.

This clone has just a few counts. The chain uses TRBV18 and TRBJ1-1; 8 bases are a match to TRBD1. J was trimmed by 7 bases and V by 4 bases; bases with no gene match: 8. CDR3 size: 14 residues. From germline, CDR1 is KGHSH and CDR2 LQKENI. CDR3 nucleotide sequence: TGTGCCAGCTCACAATCTCAGGGGGCGGGTGAAGCTTTCTTT. Translating it yields CASSQSQGAGEAFF. Together with reference TRBV18 and TRBJ1-1, the CDR3 gives the full variable domain: NAGVMQNPRHLVRRRGQEARLRCSPMKGHSHVYWYRQLPEEGLKFMVYLQKENIIDESGMPKERFSAEFPKEGPSILRIQQVVRGDSAAYFCASSQSQGAGEAFFGQGTRLTVV.

The V gene is TRBV6-5, the J gene TRBJ2-1; TRBD1 or TRBD2 may be the D gene (5 bases each). In germline, CDR1 is MNHEY, CDR2 SVGAGI. This CDR3 is built from 12 residues. The V gene lost 9 bases and the J gene lost 7 bases, with 13 bases spanning the gap. This chain's CDR3 is CASGDPLNEQFF. The CDR3 nucleotides read TGTGCCAGTGGGGACCCCCTTAATGAGCAGTTCTTC.

V gene TRBV28 combines with J gene TRBJ1-6; D remains ambiguous. Germline V lookup: CDR1 MDHEN, CDR2 SYDVKM. The CDR3 extends over 18 amino acids. Between the trimmed V and J ends, which lost 6 bases and 0 bases, there was a span of 18 bases. The CDR3 sequence: CASSRLSYPSSYNSPLHF. The DNA for the CDR3 is TGTGCCAGCAGCCGACTTTCTTACCCTAGCTCCTATAATTCACCCCTCCACTTT.

This chain links TRBV18 with TRBJ1-1; D is undetermined. V dropped 2 bases and J dropped 1 base, with 11 bases sitting between them. This CDR3 is built from 15 residues. Per germline, CDR1 KGHSH and CDR2 LQKENI. The CDR3 bases are TGTGCCAGCTCACCAAGTTCTCAGAGGAACACTGAAGCTTTCTTT. It encodes CASSPSSQRNTEAFF.

The chain uses TRBV29-1 and TRBJ1-1, with TRBD1 matching 7 bases. The CDR3 runs 15 residues. V was pared by 2 bases and J by 5 bases, with 11 bases of the junction left unmatched. Germline-derived CDR1 and CDR2 are SQVTM and ANQGSEA. The CDR3 reads CSVEIPQGGRTEAFF. CDR3 sequence (DNA): TGCAGCGTTGAAATCCCCCAGGGGGGGAGGACTGAAGCTTTCTTT.

CDR3 in amino acids: CASSVRQVGEQYF. CDR3 nucleotides: TGTGCCAGCAGCGTTCGGCAGGTAGGCGAGCAGTACTTC. The V gene is TRBV11-2, the J gene TRBJ2-7; D is undetermined. Germline V gene sequence: CDR1 SGHAT, CDR2 FQNNGV. The CDR3 runs 13 residues. Between the trimmed V and J ends, which lost 5 bases and 6 bases, there was a span of 14 bases.